Detailed here is one TCR beta chain. Its specificity is unknown. Assay used: immunoSEQ multiplex PCR; TCRdb lists only in-frame clones, some missing. This sample yields approximately 89,000 clones, of which around nine tenths are seen a single time; about an eighth belongs to the top ten. The data were taken from a study of T cell responses to AZD1222 COVID-19 vaccine. General study findings and limits: None of the repertoires were sampled until the peak T cell response had passed.

The CDR3 is 15 amino acids. Trimming removed 1 base from V and 3 bases from J; junction bases left unmatched: 4. Germline V lookup: CDR1 LGHNA, CDR2 YSLEER. The rearrangement uses TRBV4-3 and TRBJ2-5, with TRBD1 matching over 8 bases. The clonotype originates from an adult in good health. The sample was peripheral blood, taken on day 0 of AZD1222 vaccination. In DNA, the CDR3 is TGCGCCAGCAGCCAAGTCGCAGGGGGCGAAGAGACCCAGTACTTC. It codes for CASSQVAGGEETQYF.